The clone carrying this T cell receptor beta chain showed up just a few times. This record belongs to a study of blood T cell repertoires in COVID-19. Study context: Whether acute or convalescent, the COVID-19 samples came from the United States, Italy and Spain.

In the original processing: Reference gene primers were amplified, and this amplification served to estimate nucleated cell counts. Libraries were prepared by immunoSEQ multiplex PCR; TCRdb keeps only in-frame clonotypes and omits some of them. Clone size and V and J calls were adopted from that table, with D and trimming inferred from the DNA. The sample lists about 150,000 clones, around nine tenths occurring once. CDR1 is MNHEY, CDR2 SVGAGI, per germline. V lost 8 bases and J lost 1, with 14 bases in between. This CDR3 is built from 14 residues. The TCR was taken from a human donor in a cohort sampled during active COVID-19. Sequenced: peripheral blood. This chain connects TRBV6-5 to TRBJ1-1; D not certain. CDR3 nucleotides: TGTGCCAGCTCAACGACACAATCGAACACTGAAGCTTTCTTT. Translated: CASSTTQSNTEAFF.